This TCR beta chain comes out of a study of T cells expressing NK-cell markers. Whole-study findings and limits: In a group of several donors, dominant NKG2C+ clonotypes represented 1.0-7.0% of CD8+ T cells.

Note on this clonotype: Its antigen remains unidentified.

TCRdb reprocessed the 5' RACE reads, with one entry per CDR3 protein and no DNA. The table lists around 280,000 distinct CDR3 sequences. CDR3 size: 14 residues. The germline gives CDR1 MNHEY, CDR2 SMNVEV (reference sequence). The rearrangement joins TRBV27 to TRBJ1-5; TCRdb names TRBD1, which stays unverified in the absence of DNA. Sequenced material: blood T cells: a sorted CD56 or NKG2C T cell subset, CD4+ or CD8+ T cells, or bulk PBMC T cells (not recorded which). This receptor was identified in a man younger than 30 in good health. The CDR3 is CASSHGQTNQPQHF.